The clone carrying this TCR beta chain was recorded many times. Its antigen is unidentified. What was amplified from RNA transcripts were TCR beta CDR3 regions. Carried out on the TCR CDR3, a first-round RT-PCR used the HTBI primer set. Using its own MiXCR run on the multiplex PCR reads, TCRdb lists one record per CDR3 protein. Found here are hundreds of thousands of distinct CDR3 sequences, more than 15% of them singletons; the top ten hold less than 3.5%. This sample stems from a study of T cells in Graves' hyperthyroidism and ophthalmopathy. Disease lasting under 3 months, a NOSPECS grade of at least 4, and a Clinical Activity Score of at least 3 were features of the ophthalmopathy patients. It was uncontrolled infection, other autoimmune disease, pregnancy or lactation that excluded patients. Fresh peripheral blood, approximately 10 ml, was the source of the PBMCs. V lost 6 bases and J lost 2, with 26 bases in between. This CDR3 spans 18 amino acids. In germline, CDR1 is DFQATT, CDR2 SNEGSKA (reference sequence).

Study-wide findings and caveats: Blood also showed most of the thyroid clonotypes that were expanded above 0.001.

The chain is built from TRBV20-1 and TRBJ1-5; D might be TRBD1 (5 bases). The sample was blood. This sequence originates from a woman aged 40 to 55 with Graves' ophthalmopathy. The CDR3 loop reads CSARRGLQGPLGNQPQHF. The CDR3 DNA follows: TGCAGTGCCAGAAGGGGTTTGCAGGGCCCCCTGGGCAATCAGCCCCAGCATTTT.